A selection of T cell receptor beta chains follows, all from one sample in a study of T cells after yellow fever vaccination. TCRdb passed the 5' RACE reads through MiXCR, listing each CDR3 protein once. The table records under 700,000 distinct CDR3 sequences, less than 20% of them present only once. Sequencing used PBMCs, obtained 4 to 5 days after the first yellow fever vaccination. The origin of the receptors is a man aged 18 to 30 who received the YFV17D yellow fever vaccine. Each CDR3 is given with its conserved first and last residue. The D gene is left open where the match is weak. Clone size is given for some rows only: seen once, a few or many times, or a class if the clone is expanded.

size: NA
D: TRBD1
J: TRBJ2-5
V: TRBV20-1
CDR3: CSAHRGLETQYF
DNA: TGCAGTGCTCACAGGGGGCTCGAGACCCAGTACTTC

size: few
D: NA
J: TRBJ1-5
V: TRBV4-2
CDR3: CASSQVVFRGPNQPQHF
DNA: TGTGCCAGCAGCCAAGTGGTCTTCCGAGGCCCAAATCAGCCCCAGCATTTT

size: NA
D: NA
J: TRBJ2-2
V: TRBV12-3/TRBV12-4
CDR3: CASRAAIGTGELFF
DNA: TGTGCCAGCAGGGCCGCGATAGGCACCGGGGAGCTGTTTTTT

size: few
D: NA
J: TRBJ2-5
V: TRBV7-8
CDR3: CASSLVLGQETQYF
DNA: TGTGCCAGCAGCTTAGTCTTGGGGCAAGAGACCCAGTACTTC

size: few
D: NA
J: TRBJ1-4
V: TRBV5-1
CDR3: CASSSKRGTGTNIEKLFF
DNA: TGCGCCAGCAGCTCCAAACGAGGAACGGGAACAAATATTGAAAAACTGTTTTTT

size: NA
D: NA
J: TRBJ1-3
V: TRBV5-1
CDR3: CASSLMTDSGNTIYF
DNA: TGCGCCAGCAGCCTGATGACTGACTCTGGAAACACCATATATTTT

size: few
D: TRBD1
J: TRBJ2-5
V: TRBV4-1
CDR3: CASSQEGQGRQETQYF
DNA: TGCGCCAGCAGCCAGGAGGGACAGGGAAGGCAAGAGACCCAGTACTTC

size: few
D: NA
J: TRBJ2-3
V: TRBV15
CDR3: CATGLTTDTQYF
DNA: TGTGCCACCGGACTTACCACAGATACGCAGTATTTT

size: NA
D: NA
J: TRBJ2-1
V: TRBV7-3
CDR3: CASSLTGGGGSWSDEQFF
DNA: TGTGCCAGCAGCTTAACCGGGGGCGGGGGCTCTTGGTCGGATGAGCAGTTCTTC

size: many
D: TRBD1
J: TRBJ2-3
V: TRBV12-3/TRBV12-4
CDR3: CASSPTGGADTQYF
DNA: TGTGCCAGCAGTCCGACAGGGGGCGCAGATACGCAGTATTTT

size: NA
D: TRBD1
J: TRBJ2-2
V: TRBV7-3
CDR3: CASSSTGVGTGELFF
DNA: TGTGCCAGCAGCTCAACAGGGGTGGGGACCGGGGAGCTGTTTTTT

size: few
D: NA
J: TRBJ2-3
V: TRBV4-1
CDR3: CASSQDHGRDPTDTQYF
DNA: TGCGCCAGCAGCCAAGATCATGGCAGGGACCCCACAGATACGCAGTATTTT

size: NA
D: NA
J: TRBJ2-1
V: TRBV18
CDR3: CASSPPGSEQQEVEQFF
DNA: TGTGCCAGCTCACCACCGGGGTCTGAGCAGCAAGAAGTAGAGCAGTTCTTC

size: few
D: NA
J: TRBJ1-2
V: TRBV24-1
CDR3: CATSDLRESVSACRISNYGYTF
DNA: TGTGCCACCAGTGATTTGAGGGAAAGCGTCTCAGCGTGCCGTATTTCTAACTATGGCTACACCTTC

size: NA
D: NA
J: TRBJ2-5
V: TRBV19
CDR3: CASSRTQLKETQYF
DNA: TGTGCCAGTAGCCGGACCCAACTTAAAGAGACCCAGTACTTC